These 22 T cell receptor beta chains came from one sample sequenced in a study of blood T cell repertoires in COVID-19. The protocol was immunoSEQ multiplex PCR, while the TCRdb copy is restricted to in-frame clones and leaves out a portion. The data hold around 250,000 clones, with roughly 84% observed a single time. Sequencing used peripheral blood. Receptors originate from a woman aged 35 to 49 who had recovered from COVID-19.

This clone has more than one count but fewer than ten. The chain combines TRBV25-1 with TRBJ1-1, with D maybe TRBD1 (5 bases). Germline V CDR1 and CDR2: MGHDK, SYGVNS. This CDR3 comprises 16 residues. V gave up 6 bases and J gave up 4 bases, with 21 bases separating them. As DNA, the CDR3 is TGTGCCAGCAGAGACAGCCTAAGGGAATCGGGCACTGAAGCTTTCTTT. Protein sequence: CASRDSLRESGTEAFF.

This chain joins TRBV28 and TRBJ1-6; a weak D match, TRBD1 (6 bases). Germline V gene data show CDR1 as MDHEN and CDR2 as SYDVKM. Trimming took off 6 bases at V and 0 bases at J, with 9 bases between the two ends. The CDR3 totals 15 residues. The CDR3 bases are TGTGCCAGCAGCAGGGGAACCTCCTATAATTCACCCCTCCACTTT. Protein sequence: CASSRGTSYNSPLHF.

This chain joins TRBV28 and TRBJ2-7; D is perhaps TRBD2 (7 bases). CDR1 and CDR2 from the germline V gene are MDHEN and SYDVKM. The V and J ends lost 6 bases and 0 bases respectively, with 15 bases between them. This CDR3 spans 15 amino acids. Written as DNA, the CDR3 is TGTGCCAGCAGCTGGGGGGGGCTCCGCTCCTACGAGCAGTACTTC. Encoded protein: CASSWGGLRSYEQYF.

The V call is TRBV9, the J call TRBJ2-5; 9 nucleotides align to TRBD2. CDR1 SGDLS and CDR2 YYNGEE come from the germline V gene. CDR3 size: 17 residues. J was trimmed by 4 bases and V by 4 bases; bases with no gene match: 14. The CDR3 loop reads CASSPRGGGGAGETQYF. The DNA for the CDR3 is TGTGCCAGCAGCCCCCGGGGGGGCGGGGGGGCCGGAGAGACCCAGTACTTC.

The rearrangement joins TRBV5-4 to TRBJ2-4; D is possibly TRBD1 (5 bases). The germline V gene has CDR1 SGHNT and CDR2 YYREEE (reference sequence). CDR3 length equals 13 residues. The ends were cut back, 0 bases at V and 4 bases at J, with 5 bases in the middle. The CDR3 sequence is CASSLEGKNIQYF. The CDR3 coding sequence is TGTGCCAGCAGCTTGGAGGGGAAAAACATTCAGTACTTC.

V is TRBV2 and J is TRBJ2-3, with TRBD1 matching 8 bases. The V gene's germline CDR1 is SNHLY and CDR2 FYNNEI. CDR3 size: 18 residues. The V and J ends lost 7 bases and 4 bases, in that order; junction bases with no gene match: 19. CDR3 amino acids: CASILDRATLPLADTQYF. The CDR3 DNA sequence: TGTGCCAGCATTCTGGACAGGGCCACTCTGCCCCTTGCAGATACGCAGTATTTT.

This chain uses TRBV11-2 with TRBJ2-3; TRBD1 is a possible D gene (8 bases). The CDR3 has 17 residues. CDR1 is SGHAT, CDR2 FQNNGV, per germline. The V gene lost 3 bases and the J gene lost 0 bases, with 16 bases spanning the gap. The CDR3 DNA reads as TGTGCCAGCAGCTTTATGACAGGGGAGGGGAGCACAGATACGCAGTATTTT. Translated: CASSFMTGEGSTDTQYF.

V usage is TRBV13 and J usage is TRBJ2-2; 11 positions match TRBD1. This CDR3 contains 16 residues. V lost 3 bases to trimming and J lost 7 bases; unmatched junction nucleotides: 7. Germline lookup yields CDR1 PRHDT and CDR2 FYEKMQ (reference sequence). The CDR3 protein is CASSFIGQGADGELFF. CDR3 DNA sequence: TGTGCCAGCAGCTTCATCGGACAGGGGGCGGACGGGGAGCTGTTTTTT.

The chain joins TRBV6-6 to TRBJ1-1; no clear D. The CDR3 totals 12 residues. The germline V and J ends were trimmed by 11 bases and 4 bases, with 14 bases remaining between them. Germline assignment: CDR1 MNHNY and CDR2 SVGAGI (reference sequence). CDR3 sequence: CAANPRGTEAFF. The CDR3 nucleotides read TGTGCCGCAAACCCCCGCGGCACTGAAGCTTTCTTT.

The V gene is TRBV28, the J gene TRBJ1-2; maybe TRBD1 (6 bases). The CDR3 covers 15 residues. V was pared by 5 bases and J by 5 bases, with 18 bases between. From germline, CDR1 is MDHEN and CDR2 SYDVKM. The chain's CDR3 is CASSVPGQSPYGYTF. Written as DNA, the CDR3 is TGTGCCAGCAGTGTCCCCGGACAGAGCCCTTATGGCTACACCTTC.

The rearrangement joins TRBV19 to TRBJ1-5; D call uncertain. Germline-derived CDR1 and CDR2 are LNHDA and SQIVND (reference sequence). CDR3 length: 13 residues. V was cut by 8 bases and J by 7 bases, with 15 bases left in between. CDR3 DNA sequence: TGTGCCAGTGCCCCCGGACCGGGGCAGCCCCAGCATTTT. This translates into CASAPGPGQPQHF.

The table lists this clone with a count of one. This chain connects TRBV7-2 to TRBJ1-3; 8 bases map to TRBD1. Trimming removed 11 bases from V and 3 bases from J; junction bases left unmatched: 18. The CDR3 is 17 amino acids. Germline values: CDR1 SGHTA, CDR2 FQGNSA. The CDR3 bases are TGTGCCGTCAAGGGGGCAGGGGGCAAGTTTAGTGGAAACACCATATATTTT. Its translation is CAVKGAGGKFSGNTIYF.

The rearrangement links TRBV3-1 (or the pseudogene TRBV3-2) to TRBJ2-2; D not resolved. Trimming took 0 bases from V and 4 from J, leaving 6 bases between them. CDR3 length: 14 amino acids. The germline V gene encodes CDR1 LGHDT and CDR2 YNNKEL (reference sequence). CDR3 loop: CASSQDVSTGELFF. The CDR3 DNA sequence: TGTGCCAGCAGCCAAGACGTGAGCACCGGGGAGCTGTTTTTT.

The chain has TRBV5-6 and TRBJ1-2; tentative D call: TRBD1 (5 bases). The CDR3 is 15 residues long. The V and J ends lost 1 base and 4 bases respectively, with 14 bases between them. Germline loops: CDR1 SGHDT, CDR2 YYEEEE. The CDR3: CASSLMDKNLYGYTF. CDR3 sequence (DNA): TGTGCCAGCAGCTTGATGGACAAAAACCTCTATGGCTACACCTTC.

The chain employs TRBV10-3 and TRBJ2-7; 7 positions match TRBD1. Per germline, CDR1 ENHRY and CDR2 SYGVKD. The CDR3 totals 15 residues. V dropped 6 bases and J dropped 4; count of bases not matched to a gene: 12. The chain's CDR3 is CAISDHPGGYYEQYF. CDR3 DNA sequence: TGTGCCATCAGCGATCACCCAGGGGGATATTACGAGCAGTACTTC.

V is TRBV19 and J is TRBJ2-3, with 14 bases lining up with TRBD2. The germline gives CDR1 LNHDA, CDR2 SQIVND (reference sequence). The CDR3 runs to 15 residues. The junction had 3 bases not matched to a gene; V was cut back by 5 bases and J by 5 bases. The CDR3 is CASSRLAGGQDTQYF. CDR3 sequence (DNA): TGTGCCAGTAGTCGACTAGCGGGGGGGCAAGATACGCAGTATTTT.

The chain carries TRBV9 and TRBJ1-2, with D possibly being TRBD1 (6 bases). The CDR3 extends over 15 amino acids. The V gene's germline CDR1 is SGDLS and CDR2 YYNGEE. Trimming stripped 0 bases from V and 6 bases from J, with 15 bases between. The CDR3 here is CASSVAGGRDNGYTF. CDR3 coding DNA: TGTGCCAGCAGCGTAGCGGGGGGCAGGGATAATGGCTACACCTTC.

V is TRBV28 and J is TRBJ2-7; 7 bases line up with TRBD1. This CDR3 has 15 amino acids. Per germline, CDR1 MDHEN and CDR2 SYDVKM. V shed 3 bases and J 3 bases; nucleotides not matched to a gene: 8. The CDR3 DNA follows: TGTGCCAGCAGTTTCGGGACAGCCGCAAACTACGAGCAGTACTTC. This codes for CASSFGTAANYEQYF.

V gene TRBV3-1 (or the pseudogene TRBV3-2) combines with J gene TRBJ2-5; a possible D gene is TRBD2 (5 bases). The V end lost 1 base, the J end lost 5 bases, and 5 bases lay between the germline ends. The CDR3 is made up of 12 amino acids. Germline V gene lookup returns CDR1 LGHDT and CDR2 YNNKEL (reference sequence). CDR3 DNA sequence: TGTGCCAGCAGCCAAGGAGGGGAGACCCAGTACTTC. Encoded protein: CASSQGGETQYF.

The CDR3: CASSLDGREQYF. The CDR3 nucleotides are TGTGCCAGCAGTTTGGATGGGAGGGAGCAGTACTTC. The J gene is TRBJ2-7, the V gene TRBV28; a possible D gene is TRBD2 (6 bases). Between the trimmed V and J ends, which lost 3 bases and 7 bases, there was a span of 10 bases. Germline V gene lookup returns CDR1 MDHEN and CDR2 SYDVKM. The CDR3 extends over 12 amino acids.

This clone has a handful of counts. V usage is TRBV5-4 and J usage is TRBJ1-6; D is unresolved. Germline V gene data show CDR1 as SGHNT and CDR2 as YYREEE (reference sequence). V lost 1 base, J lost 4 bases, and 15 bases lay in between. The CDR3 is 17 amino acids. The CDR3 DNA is TGTGCCAGCAGCTTGTATGCAGGAAAGGAATATAATTCACCCCTCCACTTT. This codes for CASSLYAGKEYNSPLHF.

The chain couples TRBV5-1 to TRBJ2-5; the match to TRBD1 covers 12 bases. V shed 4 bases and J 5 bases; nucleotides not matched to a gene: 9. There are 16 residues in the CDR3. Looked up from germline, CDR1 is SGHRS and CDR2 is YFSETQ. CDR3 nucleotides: TGCGCCAGCAGCGCGGGGACAGGGGGCCGGCAGGAGACCCAGTACTTC. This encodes CASSAGTGGRQETQYF. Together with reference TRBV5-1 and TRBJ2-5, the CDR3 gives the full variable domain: KAGVTQTPRYLIKTRGQQVTLSCSPISGHRSVSWYQQTPGQGLQFLFEYFSETQRNKGNFPGRFSGRQFSNSRSEMNVSTLELGDSALYLCASSAGTGGRQETQYFGPGTRLLVL.